A single sample gave rise to the 21 T cell receptor beta chains below, sequenced in a study of blood T cell repertoires in COVID-19. Repertoires were generated with immunoSEQ multiplex PCR, while TCRdb's copy carries only in-frame clones and drops some. The sample records 110,000 to 150,000 clones, about 80% being singletons. The sequencing sample was made of PBMCs or T cells enriched from blood (not recorded which). The receptors shown here come from a woman aged 18-29 years who had been exposed to COVID-19.

J is TRBJ1-5 and V is TRBV6-1; the match to TRBD1 covers 7 bases. The germline V gene has CDR1 MNHNS and CDR2 SASEGT. J lost 7 bases, V lost 2 bases, and 8 bases had no gene match. The CDR3 consists of 15 residues. CDR3 nucleotides: TGTGCCAGCAGTGAATTCAGGGGGGCCCAGCAGCCCCAGCATTTT. Translating it yields CASSEFRGAQQPQHF.

The V and J genes are TRBV30 and TRBJ1-5, with 7 bases lining up with TRBD1. The V segment lost 1 base and the J segment 0 bases; nucleotides outside the gene matches: 9. Germline V gene sequence: CDR1 GTSNPN, CDR2 SVGIG (reference sequence). This CDR3 comprises 17 residues. The CDR3 DNA reads as TGTGCCTGGAGTGCCCAGGGACAGAGCATTAGCAATCAGCCCCAGCATTTT. Protein sequence: CAWSAQGQSISNQPQHF.

The chain recombines TRBV18 with TRBJ2-1; D gene unclear. Germline V CDR1 and CDR2: KGHSH, LQKENI. CDR3 length: 13 residues. The V and J ends lost 4 bases and 8 bases respectively, with 12 bases between them. As DNA, the CDR3 is TGTGCCAGCTCACGAGCAGTCGAGGATGAGCAGTTCTTC. Protein product: CASSRAVEDEQFF.

The rearrangement joins TRBV12-5 to TRBJ2-1; tentative D call: TRBD1 (5 bases). V was trimmed by 4 bases and J by 7 bases, leaving 8 bases between them. CDR1 LGHNT and CDR2 FRNRAP come from the germline V gene. The CDR3 contains 12 residues. The CDR3 protein is CASGSRVNEQFF. The CDR3 DNA reads TGTGCTAGTGGTTCCAGGGTAAATGAGCAGTTCTTC. Using reference TRBV12-5 and TRBJ2-1 for the parts outside the CDR3, the full variable domain is DARVTQTPRHKVTEMGQEVTMRCQPILGHNTVFWYRQTMMQGLELLAYFRNRAPLDDSGMPKDRFSAEMPDATLATLKIQPSEPRDSAVYFCASGSRVNEQFFGPGTRLTVL.

The rearrangement joins TRBV3-1 (or the pseudogene TRBV3-2) to TRBJ1-3; the match to TRBD1 covers 9 bases. V lost 3 bases, J lost 2 bases, and 5 bases stayed unmatched. This CDR3 contains 16 residues. CDR1 and CDR2 (germline): LGHDT, YNNKEL (reference sequence). CDR3 DNA sequence: TGTGCCAGCAGCCATACGAGGACAGGGGCTGGAAACACCATATATTTT. Translating it yields CASSHTRTGAGNTIYF.

The sample holds a few counts of this clone. The chain links TRBV7-9 to TRBJ2-7; no definite D call. Germline loops: CDR1 SEHNR, CDR2 FQNEAQ (reference sequence). With 5 bases removed from V and 0 bases from J, the gap between germline ends came to 8 bases. The CDR3 contains 13 residues. CDR3 nucleotides: TGTGCCAGCAGCACGACTCGCTCCTACGAGCAGTACTTC. Its translation is CASSTTRSYEQYF.

J is TRBJ1-1 and V is TRBV3-1 (or the pseudogene TRBV3-2), with D possibly TRBD1 on 6 matching bases. Germline CDR1 reads LGHDT; CDR2 reads YNNKEL (reference sequence). Trimming removed 5 bases from V and 1 base from J, with 8 bases in between. There are 13 residues in the CDR3. CDR3 protein: CASSVQGNTEAFF. The DNA for the CDR3 is TGTGCCAGCAGCGTACAGGGGAACACTGAAGCTTTCTTT.

This chain links TRBV6-5 with TRBJ2-2; the match to TRBD2 covers 7 bases. V lost 7 bases and J lost 5; bases outside the gene matches: 7. The CDR3 totals 14 residues. CDR1 and CDR2 from the germline V gene are MNHEY and SVGAGI. This CDR3 reads CASILSGGTGELFF. The CDR3 DNA is TGTGCCAGCATCCTTTCGGGGGGAACCGGGGAGCTGTTTTTT.

This clone has ten or more counts. CDR3 region: CASSLRRIQPPNTEAFF. The CDR3 nucleotides are TGTGCCAGCAGCTTAAGGCGGATACAACCGCCGAACACTGAAGCTTTCTTT. The rearrangement links TRBV7-4 to TRBJ1-1; unclear D gene. V was clipped by 2 bases and J by 1 base, with 17 bases between them. The CDR3 has 17 amino acids. Germline V lookup: CDR1 SGHVT, CDR2 SQSDAQ. Based on the CDR3 plus reference TRBV7-4 and TRBJ1-1, the full variable domain is GAGVSQSPRYKVAKRGRDVALRCDSISGHVTLYWYRQTLGQGSEVLTYSQSDAQRDKSGRPSGRFSAERPERSVSTLKIQRTEQGDSAVYLCASSLRRIQPPNTEAFFGQGTRLTVV.

The chain employs TRBV19 and TRBJ2-4; D is ambiguous. CDR1 and CDR2 from the germline V gene are LNHDA and SQIVND (reference sequence). The V end was cut by 4 bases, the J end by 6 bases, with 10 bases between. This CDR3 has 13 residues. CDR3 in amino acids: CASSNGVGNIQYF. DNA for the CDR3: TGTGCCAGTAGTAATGGAGTCGGAAACATTCAGTACTTC.

This sequence joins TRBV5-4 and TRBJ2-2; D call uncertain. Germline assignment: CDR1 SGHNT and CDR2 YYREEE (reference sequence). The CDR3 spans 14 residues. V lost 2 bases to trimming and J lost 0 bases, with 5 bases between them. The CDR3 nucleotides read TGTGCCAGCAGCTTTGGGCCGAACACCGGGGAGCTGTTTTTT. It is translated as CASSFGPNTGELFF.

The rearrangement links TRBV25-1 to TRBJ1-1; tentative D call: TRBD1 (6 bases). The CDR3 spans 11 residues. In germline, CDR1 is MGHDK, CDR2 SYGVNS. The germline V and J ends were trimmed by 9 bases and 5 bases, with 10 bases remaining between them. The CDR3 loop reads CASLQGTEAFF. CDR3 sequence (DNA): TGTGCCAGTCTTCAGGGGACTGAAGCTTTCTTT. Based on the CDR3 plus reference TRBV25-1 and TRBJ1-1, the full variable domain is EADIYQTPRYLVIGTGKKITLECSQTMGHDKMYWYQQDPGMELHLIHYSYGVNSTEKGDLSSESTVSRIRTEHFPLTLESARPSHTSQYLCASLQGTEAFFGQGTRLTVV.

V gene TRBV15 combines with J gene TRBJ1-2; possibly TRBD1 for D (5 bases). The CDR3 runs to 15 residues. V was pared by 3 bases and J by 4 bases, with 15 bases between. Looked up from germline, CDR1 is LNHNV and CDR2 is YYDKDF (reference sequence). The CDR3 sequence is CATSSNKGGAYGYTF. The CDR3 coding sequence is TGTGCCACCAGCAGCAACAAAGGAGGGGCCTATGGCTACACCTTC.

The chain links TRBV10-3 to TRBJ1-1, with D unresolved. This CDR3 has 15 amino acids. CDR1 and CDR2 (germline): ENHRY, SYGVKD. The V and J ends lost 4 bases and 0 bases respectively, with 12 bases between them. CDR3 in DNA: TGTGCCATCAGTGTTGTGAGCGGATTGAACACTGAAGCTTTCTTT. Protein sequence: CAISVVSGLNTEAFF.

The chain employs TRBV18 and TRBJ2-3; TRBD2 might be the D (5 bases). This CDR3 is built from 15 residues. Germline V gene sequence: CDR1 KGHSH, CDR2 LQKENI. Here the CDR3 DNA reads TGTGCTACCTCTTATGGGCCCCGGGAAGGGGATACGCAGTATTTT. Translation gives CATSYGPREGDTQYF.

This clone occurred once. The chain couples TRBV28 to TRBJ1-5, with 7 nucleotides matching TRBD1. CDR1 is MDHEN, CDR2 SYDVKM, per germline. Losses at the gene ends were 2 bases for V and 0 bases for J; bases not matched to a gene: 10. The CDR3 is 18 residues long. CDR3 bases: TGTGCCAGCAGTTTAGGAGGGGGCCGACTTTATAGCAATCAGCCCCAGCATTTT. Residues: CASSLGGGRLYSNQPQHF.

The CDR3 loop is CASSLIGQPQHF. As DNA, the CDR3 is TGTGCCAGCAGCTTGATCGGTCAGCCCCAGCATTTT. This chain uses TRBV7-9 with TRBJ1-5; D not certain. The CDR3 runs 12 residues. Trimming stripped 3 bases from V and 6 bases from J, with 6 bases between. The germline gives CDR1 SEHNR, CDR2 FQNEAQ (reference sequence).

The chain recombines TRBV28 with TRBJ1-5, with TRBD1 as a possible D gene (5 bases). Germline V CDR1 and CDR2: MDHEN, SYDVKM. The V and J ends lost 4 bases and 3 bases respectively, with 13 bases between them. The CDR3 length is 15 residues. CDR3 DNA sequence: TGTGCCAGCAGTTCACTTTGGGGCCACAATCAGCCCCAGCATTTT. Residues: CASSSLWGHNQPQHF.

This chain connects TRBV5-1 to TRBJ2-5; D might be TRBD1 (6 bases). Germline V gene sequence: CDR1 SGHRS, CDR2 YFSETQ. V was clipped by 4 bases and J by 5 bases, with 21 bases between them. The CDR3 spans 16 residues. CDR3 protein: CASSPAKTGNAETQYF. The DNA of the CDR3 is TGCGCCAGCAGCCCGGCTAAGACAGGCAATGCGGAGACCCAGTACTTC.

The chain links TRBV19 to TRBJ2-1, with D possibly TRBD1 on 5 matching bases. Trimming pared 6 bases from V and 0 bases from J, leaving 15 bases between. The CDR3 is made up of 16 amino acids. Germline V gene data show CDR1 as LNHDA and CDR2 as SQIVND (reference sequence). The CDR3 region has the DNA TGTGCCAGTAGACAGGACGGCAGGAGCTCCTACAATGAGCAGTTCTTC. Protein sequence: CASRQDGRSSYNEQFF.

The chain carries TRBV30 and TRBJ1-6, with TRBD1 as a possible D gene (6 bases). The germline gives CDR1 GTSNPN, CDR2 SVGIG (reference sequence). The CDR3 runs 15 residues. V was clipped by 0 bases and J by 8 bases, with 14 bases between them. The DNA for the CDR3 is TGTGCCTGGAGTGTATCCGGCAGGGGCCATTCACCCCTCCACTTT. This codes for CAWSVSGRGHSPLHF.